This is a list of T cell receptor beta chains from one sample in a study of blood T cell dynamics during melanoma immunotherapy. Data came from immunoSEQ multiplex PCR; TCRdb stores just in-frame clones and leaves some out. The table lists around 13,000 clones, over 85% of them singletons, with around 3.5% in the top ten. This specimen was blood, taken from a patient treated with checkpoint blockade. The receptors were sampled from a human donor with melanoma. Both conserved end residues are part of each CDR3. The D gene is left open where the match is weak. Size is omitted from some rows. Given values are once, few, many or a class for expanded clones.

V gene,D gene,J gene,clone size,CDR3 DNA,CDR3 protein
TRBV9,TRBD2,TRBJ2-3,NA,TGTGCCAGCAGCGTAGATCTAGCGGGAGCAGATACGCAGTATTTT,CASSVDLAGADTQYF
TRBV13,TRBD2,TRBJ2-1,NA,TGTGCCAGCAGCCGGCAGGGACTAGTGGGTGGCAATGAGCAGTTCTTC,CASSRQGLVGGNEQFF
TRBV18,NA,TRBJ1-3,NA,TGTGCCAGCTCACCAGACCGCGACTCTGGAAACACCATATATTTT,CASSPDRDSGNTIYF
TRBV15,NA,TRBJ1-1,NA,TGTGCCACCAGCAGGGGGGCTGACACTGAAGCTTTCTTT,CATSRGADTEAFF
TRBV7-2,TRBD1,TRBJ2-1,NA,TGTGCCAGCAGCGAGCAGACAGGGATTCGTCTTGTTGAGCAGTTCTTC,CASSEQTGIRLVEQFF
TRBV5-1,TRBD2,TRBJ2-3,NA,TGCGCCAGCAGCTTGAGCTCTAGCGGAACAGATACGCAGTATTTT,CASSLSSSGTDTQYF
TRBV9,NA,TRBJ2-1,NA,TGTGCCAGCAGCCCGACACCGAGCTCCTACAATGAGCAGTTCTTC,CASSPTPSSYNEQFF
TRBV5-4,NA,TRBJ2-1,once,TGTGCCAGCAGCTTCTTTACAAACTCCTACAATGAGCAGTTCTTC,CASSFFTNSYNEQFF
TRBV6-9,NA,TRBJ1-2,NA,TGTGCCAGCAGTTACGGCGGGGCAGAACGGGATGGCTACACCTTC,CASSYGGAERDGYTF
TRBV2,TRBD2,TRBJ2-4,once,TGTGCCAGCAGATACGGACTAGCGGGAGCCAAAAACATTCAGTACTTC,CASRYGLAGAKNIQYF
TRBV27,NA,TRBJ1-2,NA,TGTGCCAGCAGTTTAACTAGTCGGGTTCCCTCTTTGGGATATGGCTACACCTTC,CASSLTSRVPSLGYGYTF
TRBV7-8,NA,TRBJ2-3,NA,TGTGCCAGCAGCTTAGCGTGGCAAAGCACAGATACGCAGTATTTT,CASSLAWQSTDTQYF
TRBV28,NA,TRBJ2-3,NA,TGTGCCAGCACTGGGGCCTGGTTCACAGATACGCAGTATTTT,CASTGAWFTDTQYF
TRBV7-9,NA,TRBJ2-7,NA,TGTGCCAGCAGCTTAGCGCCCGACGAGCAGTACTTC,CASSLAPDEQYF
TRBV5-6,TRBD1,TRBJ2-7,NA,TGTGCCAGCAGCTTGGGCTGGACAGGCAACTACGAGCAGTACTTC,CASSLGWTGNYEQYF
TRBV18,NA,TRBJ1-2,NA,TGTGCCAGCTCACCGGAAATCGACAACTATGGCTACACCTTC,CASSPEIDNYGYTF
TRBV28,TRBD1,TRBJ2-7,NA,TGTGCCAGCAGTCCCCGGACAGGGAGATTCTACGAGCAGTACTTC,CASSPRTGRFYEQYF
TRBV5-1,NA,TRBJ1-1,once,TGCGCCAGCAGCGATCGGACAGTAGGGAGTACTGAAGCTTTCTTT,CASSDRTVGSTEAFF
TRBV19,NA,TRBJ2-1,NA,TGTGCCGTCGGGAATGAGCAGTTCTTC,CAVGNEQFF
TRBV7-9,NA,TRBJ1-4,once,TGTGCCAGCAGCTTAGATCTGGGAGGAAAACTGTTTTTT,CASSLDLGGKLFF
TRBV2,TRBD1,TRBJ2-7,NA,TGTGCCAGCACCAAAGGGGGACAGGGGTTCGAGCAGTACTTC,CASTKGGQGFEQYF
TRBV9,NA,TRBJ2-3,once,TGTGCCAGCAGCGGGGACGGTACAGATACGCAGTATTTT,CASSGDGTDTQYF
TRBV18,NA,TRBJ2-7,NA,TGTGCCAGCTCACCGGGTGACCTCTCGAGCGAGCAGTACTTC,CASSPGDLSSEQYF
TRBV6-6,NA,TRBJ2-7,NA,TGTGCCAGCAGTTCGGCGGGGAATACCTACGAGCAGTACTTC,CASSSAGNTYEQYF
TRBV2,NA,TRBJ2-2,NA,TGTGCCAGCAGTGAAGCAGGTGGACAGAACACCGGGGAGCTGTTTTTT,CASSEAGGQNTGELFF
TRBV10-3,NA,TRBJ1-5,once,TGTGCCATCATGGGGGGGCCCAATCAGCCCCAGCATTTT,CAIMGGPNQPQHF
TRBV27,NA,TRBJ1-5,NA,TGTGCCAGCAGTTTATTGGGGCCCCCCGGTCAGCCCCAGCATTTT,CASSLLGPPGQPQHF
TRBV10-3,NA,TRBJ1-4,once,TGTGCCATCAGGGGGGACGGTTTAGAGGGTGAAAAACTGTTTTTT,CAIRGDGLEGEKLFF
TRBV29-1,TRBD1,TRBJ2-1,NA,TGCAGCGTTAGCTGGGACAGAACCTACAATGAGCAGTTCTTC,CSVSWDRTYNEQFF
TRBV6-6,TRBD1,TRBJ2-7,NA,TGTGCCAGCAGTCCCCGGACAGGAGGCCTAGAGCAGTACTTC,CASSPRTGGLEQYF
TRBV10-2,TRBD2,TRBJ2-7,NA,TGCGCCAGCAGGGGACTAGCGGGAGACCACGAGCAGTACTTC,CASRGLAGDHEQYF
TRBV6-1,NA,TRBJ1-2,NA,TGTGCCAGCAGTGAATGGGGAGGGAGTCTCGGAGGCTACACCTTC,CASSEWGGSLGGYTF
TRBV28,TRBD1,TRBJ2-7,NA,TGTGCCAGCAGAACAGGGGTTTGGGAGCAGTACTTC,CASRTGVWEQYF
TRBV18,NA,TRBJ1-1,NA,TGTGCCAGCTCACCACAGAGAGACAGTGAAGCTTTCTTT,CASSPQRDSEAFF
TRBV28,NA,TRBJ1-5,NA,TGTGCCAGCAGTACCACCGGGGGATTTCGATCCCAGCATTTT,CASSTTGGFRSQHF
TRBV10-3,TRBD2,TRBJ2-1,NA,TGTGCCATCAGTGGTACTAGCGGGGATTCCAATGAGCAGTTCTTC,CAISGTSGDSNEQFF
TRBV7-3,TRBD2,TRBJ2-2,NA,TGTGCCAGCAGACTAGCGGGAGACACCGGGGAGCTGTTTTTT,CASRLAGDTGELFF
TRBV5-4,TRBD1,TRBJ1-2,NA,TGTGCCAGCAGGATGGACAGGGGGCCTAACTATGGCTACACCTTC,CASRMDRGPNYGYTF
TRBV5-1,TRBD1,TRBJ1-2,NA,TGCGCCAGCAGCTCGGGAGGGACAGGGGATAACTATGGCTACACCTTC,CASSSGGTGDNYGYTF
TRBV6-1,NA,TRBJ1-1,NA,TGTGCCAGCAGGGATTCCGGACGAGCGACTGAAGCTTTCTTT,CASRDSGRATEAFF
TRBV27,TRBD2,TRBJ2-3,NA,TGTGCCAGCAGTCCACGACGAAGGAATTGGACGGGAGGGGTTACAGATACGCAGTATTTT,CASSPRRRNWTGGVTDTQYF